This T cell receptor (beta chain) was sequenced in a study of cytomegalovirus exposure and HLA in healthy donors. This clone was seen a single time. The target antigen is unknown. Study results and limitations: When analyzed later, a missense DCLRE1C variant was found to be linked to TCR beta V- and J-gene trimming.

It was with 60 Vbeta and 13 Jbeta primers that the PCR ran. The assay was immunoSEQ multiplex PCR, and TCRdb's table has in-frame clones only and misses some. The table has around 170,000 clones, over 75% seen once. The V gene's germline CDR1 is SGDLS and CDR2 YYNGEE. The CDR3 is 21 amino acids. V lost 3 bases and J lost 0; bases outside the gene matches: 15. This sequence joins TRBV9 and TRBJ2-6; 10 nucleotides line up with TRBD1. This clonotype was obtained from a woman aged 45-60 years in good health and CMV-seropositive. Sample: PBMCs. DNA for the CDR3: TGTGCCAGCAGCGGGGGGGGACAGGGGACCTTTCTTCTCTCTGGGGCCAACGTCCTGACTTTC. The encoded protein is CASSGGGQGTFLLSGANVLTF.